These 3 T cell receptor beta chains came from one sample sequenced in a study of metastatic and nonmetastatic thyroid tumors. Using MiXCR, TCRdb reanalyzed the PCR reads. The sample has 25,000 to 35,000 clones; 25% to 35% are singletons. Thyroid surgery took place with no prior treatment in any patient. Sequences were obtained from blood. All receptors derive from a female donor with papillary thyroid cancer or a benign thyroid nodule (not recorded which). Some clones in this sample may be carry-over from other donors' samples.

About this clone: Sequence at one end of the junction differs from germline and may be a read error. The chain recombines TRBV28 with TRBJ2-1, with D tentatively TRBD1 or TRBD2 (5 bases each). The germline V gene has CDR1 MDHEN and CDR2 SYDVKM. This CDR3 is 13 amino acids long. CDR3 bases: TGTGTCAGCAGTTTCGGGACCAACAATGAGCAGTTCTTC. This sequence encodes CVSSFGTNNEQFF. The whole variable domain, remainder taken from reference TRBV28 and TRBJ2-1, is DVKVTQSSRYLVKRTGEKVFLECVQDMDHENMFWYRQDPGLGLRLIYFSYDVKMKEKGDIPEGYSVSREKKERFSLILESASTNQTSMYLCVSSFGTNNEQFFGPGTRLTVL.

As regards this clone: At one boundary the junction diverges from the germline segment, which might be a read error. J is TRBJ2-1 and V is TRBV4-1; D not certain. CDR1 and CDR2 (germline): MGHRA, YSYEKL. This CDR3 has 16 amino acids. CDR3 protein: CASRQDQLSSYNEQFF. The CDR3, as DNA: TGCGCCAGCAGACAAGATCAGTTAAGCTCATACAATGAGCAGTTCTTC.

This chain joins TRBV30 and TRBJ1-1; D is ambiguous. CDR3 size: 13 residues. Germline V CDR1 and CDR2: GTSNPN, SVGIG (reference sequence). Trimming took off 1 base at V and 0 bases at J, with 6 bases between the two ends. The CDR3 here is CAWSGHVNTEAFF. CDR3 in DNA: TGTGCCTGGAGTGGACATGTGAACACTGAAGCTTTCTTT.